Presented here are 26 T cell receptor beta chains from one specimen sequenced in a study of blood T cell repertoires in COVID-19. Generated by immunoSEQ multiplex PCR, the TCRdb table keeps only in-frame clones and is missing some. The sample gives about 230,000 clones, about nine tenths of which show up once; 2.5% is in the top ten. Sequencing was carried out using PBMCs or T cells enriched from blood (not recorded which). The receptors here all came from a woman in her thirties or forties with acute COVID-19.

The chain carries TRBV29-1 and TRBJ2-1; 12 positions match TRBD2. Trimming cost V 1 base and J 1 base; bases outside gene matches: 2. Germline V lookup: CDR1 SQVTM, CDR2 ANQGSEA. The CDR3 runs 16 residues. CDR3 loop: CSVEASGRGSYNEQFF. CDR3 bases: TGCAGCGTTGAAGCTAGCGGGAGGGGGTCCTACAATGAGCAGTTCTTC.

This chain connects TRBV30 to TRBJ2-5; D remains ambiguous. CDR3 length equals 13 residues. The germline V gene encodes CDR1 GTSNPN and CDR2 SVGIG (reference sequence). Between the trimmed V and J ends, which lost 0 bases and 4 bases, there was a span of 9 bases. The CDR3 region is CAWSVGQRETQYF. The CDR3 nucleotides are TGTGCCTGGAGTGTTGGGCAGAGAGAGACCCAGTACTTC.

This clone was found once. Other nucleotide sequences in the sample specify the same CDR3. CDR3 bases: TGTGCCAGCAGCTTAGCCAGGGGGACAGGAAACACCATATATTTT. Residues: CASSLARGTGNTIYF. This chain uses TRBV7-2 with TRBJ1-3; 7 nucleotides align to TRBD1. The CDR3 is made up of 15 amino acids. V lost 0 bases and J lost 4; bases outside the gene matches: 3. Germline V gene data show CDR1 as SGHTA and CDR2 as FQGNSA.

The gene calls are TRBV11-3 and TRBJ2-1, with 9 bases aligning to TRBD2. The trim removed 5 bases at V and 5 bases at J, leaving 10 bases unmatched. Germline assignment: CDR1 SGHNT and CDR2 YENEEA. The CDR3 has 16 amino acids. CDR3: CASSPERLAGHNEQFF. CDR3 nucleotides: TGTGCCAGCAGCCCCGAGCGGCTAGCGGGGCACAATGAGCAGTTCTTC.

This chain uses TRBV7-2 with TRBJ2-2, with a tentative D call TRBD2 (6 bases). Germline V gives CDR1 SGHTA, CDR2 FQGNSA. CDR3 size: 14 residues. The V gene lost 1 base and the J gene lost 6 bases, with 9 bases spanning the gap. CDR3 coding DNA: TGTGCCAGCAGCTTAGGGGGGGAAGCCGGGGAGCTGTTTTTT. Amino acids: CASSLGGEAGELFF.

V and J are TRBV10-3 and TRBJ1-5; D uncertain. The germline CDR1 and CDR2 sequences are ENHRY and SYGVKD. V was shortened by 4 bases and J by 2 bases, with 9 bases between the two germline ends. This CDR3 has 14 residues. CDR3 sequence reads: CAISADGGNQPQHF. The CDR3 DNA reads TGTGCCATCAGTGCAGACGGAGGCAATCAGCCCCAGCATTTT.

This clone appeared a few times. CDR3 sequence: CASSLGAGFDNEQFF. As DNA, the CDR3 is TGTGCCAGCAGCTTGGGGGCGGGGTTCGACAATGAGCAGTTCTTC. This sequence joins TRBV5-4 and TRBJ2-1, with D maybe TRBD2 (6 bases). The ends were cut back, 0 bases at V and 5 bases at J, with 12 bases in the middle. The CDR3 sequence is 15 residues long. Germline V gene sequence: CDR1 SGHNT, CDR2 YYREEE (reference sequence).

The rearrangement joins TRBV29-1 to TRBJ2-1, with 9 bases aligning to TRBD2. V shed 1 base and J 2 bases; nucleotides not matched to a gene: 9. The V gene's germline CDR1 is SQVTM and CDR2 ANQGSEA. The CDR3 has 17 amino acids. CDR3 sequence: CSVEGGGGAKAYNEQFF. The DNA of the CDR3 is TGCAGCGTTGAAGGGGGCGGGGGGGCGAAAGCCTACAATGAGCAGTTCTTC.

The chain uses TRBV12-5 and TRBJ2-7; TRBD1 might be the D (6 bases). This CDR3 is built from 17 residues. Germline lookup yields CDR1 LGHNT and CDR2 FRNRAP. The ends were cut back, 0 bases at V and 5 bases at J, with 20 bases in the middle. The CDR3 loop is CASGLVPYRAILNEQYF. CDR3 nucleotides: TGTGCTAGTGGTTTGGTCCCATACAGGGCTATTTTGAACGAGCAGTACTTC.

V is TRBV7-9 and J is TRBJ2-5; 9 bases fit TRBD2. In germline, CDR1 is SEHNR, CDR2 FQNEAQ (reference sequence). The CDR3 covers 17 residues. The J segment lost 3 bases and the V segment lost 7 bases, leaving 15 bases of the junction unmatched. This CDR3 is CASTLDGRRGGKETQYF. Here the CDR3 DNA reads TGTGCCAGCACCCTAGACGGCCGGCGGGGGGGCAAAGAGACCCAGTACTTC.

The gene calls are TRBV6-5 and TRBJ2-1; TRBD2 is a possible D gene (7 bases). The CDR3 is 16 amino acids. V was cut by 0 bases and J by 8 bases, with 17 bases left in between. The germline V gene has CDR1 MNHEY and CDR2 SVGAGI. DNA for the CDR3: TGTGCCAGCAGTTACTCTCCTAGCGGAGGGACACATGAGCAGTTCTTC. It is translated as CASSYSPSGGTHEQFF.

The J gene is TRBJ1-2, the V gene TRBV30, with D perhaps matching TRBD1 (6 bases). The germline gives CDR1 GTSNPN, CDR2 SVGIG (reference sequence). The CDR3 totals 16 residues. V shed 5 bases and J shed 8 bases, with 27 bases lying between them. CDR3 coding DNA: TGTGCCTGGGGTCGATTCGGGACAACATCCCGCGGAGGCTACACCTTC. It is translated as CAWGRFGTTSRGGYTF.

This chain's CDR3 is CASSLEGRAGYEQYF. CDR3 in DNA: TGCGCCAGCAGCTTGGAGGGGAGGGCGGGCTACGAGCAGTACTTC. J is TRBJ2-7 and V is TRBV5-1; 7 nucleotides align to TRBD2. The CDR3 consists of 15 residues. Trimming removed 0 bases from V and 3 bases from J; junction bases left unmatched: 6. Germline assignment: CDR1 SGHRS and CDR2 YFSETQ.

V usage is TRBV5-4 and J usage is TRBJ1-1, with D perhaps TRBD1 (6 bases). This CDR3 has 15 amino acids. Between the trimmed V and J ends, which lost 0 bases and 5 bases, there was a span of 14 bases. Germline CDR1 is SGHNT and CDR2 is YYREEE (reference sequence). As DNA, the CDR3 is TGTGCCAGCAGCTTGGAACAGGGAAGGCGGACTGAAGCTTTCTTT. It translates to CASSLEQGRRTEAFF.

A single count supports this clone. The V call is TRBV2, the J call TRBJ1-6; D is unclear. Germline V gene lookup returns CDR1 SNHLY and CDR2 FYNNEI. V was cut by 6 bases and J by 1 base, with 10 bases left in between. The CDR3 runs to 15 residues. The CDR3 bases are TGTGCCAGCAGCCTCGAGTGGTCCTATAATTCACCCCTCCACTTT. It encodes CASSLEWSYNSPLHF.

The CDR3 protein is CASSQDDQGTGNTIYF. DNA for the CDR3: TGTGCCAGCAGCCAAGATGATCAGGGGACGGGAAACACCATATATTTT. This chain joins TRBV4-2 and TRBJ1-3; D is possibly TRBD1 (6 bases). Looked up from germline, CDR1 is LGHNA and CDR2 is YNFKEQ. V was shortened by 0 bases and J by 4 bases, with 13 bases between the two germline ends. There are 16 residues in the CDR3.

A single count supports this clone. The V gene is TRBV6-2 or TRBV6-3, the J gene TRBJ2-1, with 14 bases fitting TRBD2. The J segment lost 9 bases and the V segment lost 2 bases, leaving 3 bases of the junction unmatched. There are 15 residues in the CDR3. The germline V gene encodes CDR1 MNHEY and CDR2 SVGEGT. The CDR3 loop is CASSYRTSGGTEQFF. CDR3 bases: TGTGCCAGCAGTTACCGGACTAGCGGGGGGACTGAGCAGTTCTTC.

The chain combines TRBV10-3 with TRBJ2-2; 10 nucleotides agree with TRBD1. The CDR3 spans 14 residues. CDR1 is ENHRY, CDR2 SYGVKD, per germline. The V segment lost 8 bases and the J segment 5 bases; nucleotides outside the gene matches: 5. The CDR3 bases are TGTGCCATCGGGGGACAGGGGTGGACCGGGGAGCTGTTTTTT. Residues: CAIGGQGWTGELFF.

The chain joins TRBV5-4 to TRBJ2-1; D is unresolved. V lost 4 bases to trimming and J lost 4 bases, with 3 bases between them. CDR3 length equals 11 residues. Germline CDR1 SGHNT, CDR2 YYREEE (reference sequence). The CDR3 bases are TGTGCCAGCAGCCAGTACAATGAGCAGTTCTTC. This sequence encodes CASSQYNEQFF. The full variable domain, completed using reference TRBV5-4 and TRBJ2-1, is ETGVTQSPTHLIKTRGQQVTLRCSSQSGHNTVSWYQQALGQGPQFIFQYYREEENGRGNFPPRFSGLQFPNYSSELNVNALELDDSALYLCASSQYNEQFFGPGTRLTVL.

The gene calls are TRBV4-3 and TRBJ1-2; 7 bases line up with TRBD1. This CDR3 comprises 15 residues. The germline gives CDR1 LGHNA, CDR2 YSLEER. J gave up 4 bases and V 2 bases, and 7 bases lay outside the gene matches. The CDR3: CASSQTRQGPYGYTF. The CDR3 DNA is TGCGCCAGCAGCCAAACTCGACAGGGCCCCTATGGCTACACCTTC.

This chain joins TRBV21-1 and TRBJ2-7; the table's TRBD2 call for D was not verified on the DNA. TRBV21-1 has pseudogene status. The CDR3 consists of 12 residues. CDR3 sequence reads: CASSKRAYEQYF. The CDR3 DNA sequence: TGTGCCAGCAGCAAGCGGGCCTACGAGCAGTACTTC.

The chain is built from TRBV29-1 and TRBJ1-2; D not certain. Germline V gives CDR1 SQVTM, CDR2 ANQGSEA. V gave up 5 bases and J gave up 4 bases, with 8 bases separating them. The CDR3 is made up of 11 amino acids. The CDR3 DNA follows: TGCAGCGTTTTCGGTACCTATGGCTACACCTTC. As protein: CSVFGTYGYTF.

This clone was detected a few times. The chain uses TRBV18 and TRBJ2-5; 11 positions agree with TRBD2. CDR3 size: 16 residues. The germline V gene has CDR1 KGHSH and CDR2 LQKENI. V dropped 3 bases and J dropped 1; count of bases not matched to a gene: 4. CDR3 in amino acids: CASSPSGRALQETQYF. For the CDR3, the DNA is TGTGCCAGCTCACCTAGCGGGAGGGCCCTCCAAGAGACCCAGTACTTC.

The genes are TRBV5-1 and TRBJ2-1, with 11 positions matching TRBD2. V was pared by 4 bases and J by 5 bases, with 5 bases of the junction left unmatched. The V gene's germline CDR1 is SGHRS and CDR2 YFSETQ. CDR3 length: 15 residues. For the CDR3, the DNA is TGCGCCAGCAGCCCCCTAGCGGGGGGAAACAATGAGCAGTTCTTC. This gives the protein CASSPLAGGNNEQFF. Variable domain in full (rest from reference TRBV5-1 and TRBJ2-1): KAGVTQTPRYLIKTRGQQVTLSCSPISGHRSVSWYQQTPGQGLQFLFEYFSETQRNKGNFPGRFSGRQFSNSRSEMNVSTLELGDSALYLCASSPLAGGNNEQFFGPGTRLTVL.

The chain joins TRBV5-4 to TRBJ2-5; TRBD1 is a possible D gene (5 bases). Germline V CDR1 and CDR2: SGHNT, YYREEE (reference sequence). The CDR3 extends over 15 amino acids. Trimming removed 1 base at V and 3 bases at J, with 13 bases between. CDR3 sequence: CASSLRPQTEETQYF. As DNA, the CDR3 is TGTGCCAGCAGCTTGCGTCCCCAGACAGAAGAGACCCAGTACTTC.

The chain recombines TRBV5-1 with TRBJ2-1; 7 bases align to TRBD2. The CDR3 contains 15 residues. V was clipped by 2 bases and J by 0 bases; unmatched bases: 2. Germline V gives CDR1 SGHRS, CDR2 YFSETQ. The CDR3 protein is CASSFGGGSYNEQFF. The CDR3 DNA reads TGCGCCAGCAGCTTCGGCGGGGGCTCCTACAATGAGCAGTTCTTC.